The T cell receptor beta chain described here comes from a study of cytomegalovirus exposure and HLA in healthy donors. In the study overall: An earlier analysis found 100 million or so unique TCR beta sequences from around 180 million T cells.

In its sample, this clone was seen a few times. Its cognate antigen is unknown. Study results and limitations: TCR beta sequences reportedly predicted most subjects' HLA-A and HLA-B alleles accurately. Later analysis showed most CMV-associated TCR beta chains appearing HLA-restricted.

At sampling all donors were nominally healthy, likely with unrecorded immune exposures. The PCR ran on 60 Vbeta and 13 Jbeta primers. Assay used: immunoSEQ multiplex PCR; TCRdb lists only in-frame clones, some missing. The sample has 65,000 to 85,000 clones, just over 70% seen once. The CDR3 covers 13 residues. Trimming left V 4 bases short and J 1 base short, with 7 bases between. Germline values: CDR1 SGHDN, CDR2 FVKESK. The source of this sequence is a man aged 55 to 70 in good health and CMV-seropositive. Sequenced material: PBMCs. The V and J genes are TRBV14 and TRBJ1-1; TRBD1 is a possible D gene (6 bases). The CDR3 DNA is TGTGCCAGCAGCCGACAGGAGAACACTGAAGCTTTCTTT. Encoded protein: CASSRQENTEAFF.